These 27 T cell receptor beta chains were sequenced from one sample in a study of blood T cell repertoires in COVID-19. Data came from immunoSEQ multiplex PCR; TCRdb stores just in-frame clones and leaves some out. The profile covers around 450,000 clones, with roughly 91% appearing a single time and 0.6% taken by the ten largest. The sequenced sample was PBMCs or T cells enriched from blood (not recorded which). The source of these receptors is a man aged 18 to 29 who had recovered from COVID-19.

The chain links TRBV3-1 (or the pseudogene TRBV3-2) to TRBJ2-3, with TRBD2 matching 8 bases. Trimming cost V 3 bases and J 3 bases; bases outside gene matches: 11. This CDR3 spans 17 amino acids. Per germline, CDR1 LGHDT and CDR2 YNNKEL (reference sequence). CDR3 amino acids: CASSHGPIAGLTDTQYF. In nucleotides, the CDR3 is TGTGCCAGCAGCCATGGACCTATAGCGGGACTAACAGATACGCAGTATTTT.

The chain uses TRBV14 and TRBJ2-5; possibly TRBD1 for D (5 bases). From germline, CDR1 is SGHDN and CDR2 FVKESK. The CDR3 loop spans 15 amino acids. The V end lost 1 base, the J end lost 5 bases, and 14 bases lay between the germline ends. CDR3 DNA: TGTGCCAGCAGCCAAGGGCGGCAGGGTTGGGAGACCCAGTACTTC. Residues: CASSQGRQGWETQYF.

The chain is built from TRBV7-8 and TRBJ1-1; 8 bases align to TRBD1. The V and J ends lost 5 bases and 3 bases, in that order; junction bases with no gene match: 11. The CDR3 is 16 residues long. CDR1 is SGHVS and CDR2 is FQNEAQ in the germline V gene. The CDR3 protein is CASSPRQGTRYTEAFF. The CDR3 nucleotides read TGTGCCAGCAGCCCTCGACAGGGGACAAGGTACACTGAAGCTTTCTTT.

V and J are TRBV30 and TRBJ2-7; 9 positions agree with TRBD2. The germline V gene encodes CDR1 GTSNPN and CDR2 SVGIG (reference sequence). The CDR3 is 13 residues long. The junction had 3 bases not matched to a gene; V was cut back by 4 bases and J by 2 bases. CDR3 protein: CAWILAGAYEQYF. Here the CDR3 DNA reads TGTGCCTGGATACTAGCGGGTGCCTACGAGCAGTACTTC. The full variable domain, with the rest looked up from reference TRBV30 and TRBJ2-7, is SQTIHQWPATLVQPVGSPLSLECTVEGTSNPNLYWYRQAAGRGLQLLFYSVGIGQISSEVPQNLSASRPQDRQFILSSKKLLLSDSGFYLCAWILAGAYEQYFGPGTRLTVT.

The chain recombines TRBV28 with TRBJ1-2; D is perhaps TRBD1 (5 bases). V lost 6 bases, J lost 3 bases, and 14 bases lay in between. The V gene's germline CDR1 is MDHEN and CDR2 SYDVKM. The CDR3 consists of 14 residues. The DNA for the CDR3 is TGTGCCAGCAGGATAGCCGGGACTGACTATGGCTACACCTTC. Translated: CASRIAGTDYGYTF.

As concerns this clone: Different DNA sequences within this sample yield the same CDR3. As DNA, the CDR3 is TGTGCCAGCAGCTTAGGAGGCACAGATACGCAGTATTTT. Its translation is CASSLGGTDTQYF. This rearrangement joins TRBV7-9 to TRBJ2-3; no firm D call. CDR1 is SEHNR and CDR2 is FQNEAQ in the germline V gene (reference sequence). Trimming cost V 1 base and J 1 base, with 3 bases left between them. CDR3 length equals 13 residues.

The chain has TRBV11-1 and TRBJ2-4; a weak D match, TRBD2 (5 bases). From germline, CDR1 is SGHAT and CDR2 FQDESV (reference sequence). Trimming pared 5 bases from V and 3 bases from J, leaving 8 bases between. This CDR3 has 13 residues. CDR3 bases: TGTGCCAGCAGCCGGGGTGGCAAAAACATTCAGTACTTC. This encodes CASSRGGKNIQYF.

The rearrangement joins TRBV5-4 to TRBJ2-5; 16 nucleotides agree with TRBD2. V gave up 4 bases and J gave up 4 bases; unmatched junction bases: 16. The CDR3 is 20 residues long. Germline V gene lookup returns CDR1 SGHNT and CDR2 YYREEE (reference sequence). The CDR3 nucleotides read TGTGCCAGCAGCGGTACGGGACTAGCGGGAGGGCCGGGGAGTTTAGAGACCCAGTACTTC. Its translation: CASSGTGLAGGPGSLETQYF. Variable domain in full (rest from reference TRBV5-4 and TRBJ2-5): ETGVTQSPTHLIKTRGQQVTLRCSSQSGHNTVSWYQQALGQGPQFIFQYYREEENGRGNFPPRFSGLQFPNYSSELNVNALELDDSALYLCASSGTGLAGGPGSLETQYFGPGTRLLVL.

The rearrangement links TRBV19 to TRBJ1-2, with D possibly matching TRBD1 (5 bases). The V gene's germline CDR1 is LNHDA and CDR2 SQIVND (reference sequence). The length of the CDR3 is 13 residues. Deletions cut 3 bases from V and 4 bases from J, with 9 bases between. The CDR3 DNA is TGTGCCAGTAGTATGACAGACCTCTATGGCTACACCTTC. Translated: CASSMTDLYGYTF.

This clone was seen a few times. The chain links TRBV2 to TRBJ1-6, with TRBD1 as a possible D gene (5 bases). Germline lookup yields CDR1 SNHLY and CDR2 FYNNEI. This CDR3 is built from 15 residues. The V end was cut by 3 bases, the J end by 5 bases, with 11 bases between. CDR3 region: CASSEGGGNNSPLHF. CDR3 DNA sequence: TGTGCCAGCAGTGAGGGCGGGGGGAATAATTCACCCCTCCACTTT.

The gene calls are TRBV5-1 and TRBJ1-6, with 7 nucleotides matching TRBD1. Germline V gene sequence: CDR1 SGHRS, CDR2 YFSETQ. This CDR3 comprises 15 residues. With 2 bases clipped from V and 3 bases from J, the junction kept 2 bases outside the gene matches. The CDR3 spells CASSFGQVYNSPLHF. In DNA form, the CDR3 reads TGCGCCAGCAGCTTTGGACAGGTCTATAATTCACCCCTCCACTTT.

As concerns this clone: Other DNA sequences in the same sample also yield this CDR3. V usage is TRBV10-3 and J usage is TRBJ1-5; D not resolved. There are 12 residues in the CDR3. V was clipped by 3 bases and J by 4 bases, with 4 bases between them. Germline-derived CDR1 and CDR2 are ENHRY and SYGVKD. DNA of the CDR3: TGTGCCATCAGTGACCGGAATCAGCCCCAGCATTTT. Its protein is CAISDRNQPQHF.

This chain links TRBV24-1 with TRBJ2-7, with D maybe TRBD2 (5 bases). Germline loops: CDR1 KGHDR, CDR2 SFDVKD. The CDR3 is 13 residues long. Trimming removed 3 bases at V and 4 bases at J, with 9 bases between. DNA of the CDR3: TGTGCCACCAGTGATCCCCGGGGTTACGAGCAGTACTTC. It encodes CATSDPRGYEQYF.

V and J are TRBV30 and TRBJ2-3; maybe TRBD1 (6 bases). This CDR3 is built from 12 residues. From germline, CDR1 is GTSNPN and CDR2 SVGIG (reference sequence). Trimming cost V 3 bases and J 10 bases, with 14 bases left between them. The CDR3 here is CAWRGTQGSQYF. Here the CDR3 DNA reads TGTGCCTGGAGGGGGACACAGGGATCGCAGTATTTT.

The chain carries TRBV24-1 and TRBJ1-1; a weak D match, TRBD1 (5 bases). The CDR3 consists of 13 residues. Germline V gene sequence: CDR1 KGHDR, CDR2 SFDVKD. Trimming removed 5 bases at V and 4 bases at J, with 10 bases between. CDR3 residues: CATSAMGGTEAFF. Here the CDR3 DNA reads TGTGCCACCAGTGCCATGGGGGGCACTGAAGCTTTCTTT.

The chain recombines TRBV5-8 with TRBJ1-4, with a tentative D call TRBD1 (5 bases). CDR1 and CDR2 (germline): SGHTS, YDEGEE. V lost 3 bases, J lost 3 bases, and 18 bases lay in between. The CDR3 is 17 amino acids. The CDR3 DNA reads TGTGCCAGCAGCTCAGGGTATGGGGGGAGCTCTAATGAAAAACTGTTTTTT. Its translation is CASSSGYGGSSNEKLFF.

CDR3 bases: TGTGCCAGCAGTTCAAAACAGGGGACTGAAGCTTTCTTT. It specifies CASSSKQGTEAFF. The rearrangement joins TRBV27 to TRBJ1-1; 7 bases fit TRBD1. Germline V gene lookup returns CDR1 MNHEY and CDR2 SMNVEV (reference sequence). This CDR3 region has 13 residues. The V gene end was trimmed by 4 bases and the J gene end by 5 bases; junction bases not matched to a gene: 4.

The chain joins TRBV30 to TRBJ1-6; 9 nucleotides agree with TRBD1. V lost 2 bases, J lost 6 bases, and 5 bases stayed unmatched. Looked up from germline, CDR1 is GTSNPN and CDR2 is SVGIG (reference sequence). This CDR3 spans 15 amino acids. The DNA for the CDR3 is TGTGCCTGGAGTAGGGGACAGGGAAGTAATTCACCCCTCCACTTT. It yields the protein CAWSRGQGSNSPLHF.

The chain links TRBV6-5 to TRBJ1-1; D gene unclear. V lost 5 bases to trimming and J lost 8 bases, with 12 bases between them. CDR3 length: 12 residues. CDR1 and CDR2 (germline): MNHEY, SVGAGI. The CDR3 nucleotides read TGTGCCAGCAGTCACAAATCGGGGGAAGCTTTCTTT. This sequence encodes CASSHKSGEAFF.

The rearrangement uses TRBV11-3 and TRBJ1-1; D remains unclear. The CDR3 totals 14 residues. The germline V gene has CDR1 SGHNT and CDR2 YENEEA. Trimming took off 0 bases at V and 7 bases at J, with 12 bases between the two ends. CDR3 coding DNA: TGTGCCAGCAGCTTAGAGGCAACCGTCTTTGAAGCTTTCTTT. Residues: CASSLEATVFEAFF.

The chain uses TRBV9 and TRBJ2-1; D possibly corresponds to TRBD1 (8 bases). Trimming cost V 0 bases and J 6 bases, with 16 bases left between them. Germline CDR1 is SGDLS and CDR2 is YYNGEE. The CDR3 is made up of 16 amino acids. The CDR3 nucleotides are TGTGCCAGCAGCGTAGTGGCGGGGGACAGGATCAATGAGCAGTTCTTC. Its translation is CASSVVAGDRINEQFF.

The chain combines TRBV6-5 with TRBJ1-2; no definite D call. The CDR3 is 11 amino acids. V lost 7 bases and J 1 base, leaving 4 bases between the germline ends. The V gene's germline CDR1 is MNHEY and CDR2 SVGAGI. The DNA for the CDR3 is TGTGCCAGCAATCATAACTATGGCTACACCTTC. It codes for CASNHNYGYTF.

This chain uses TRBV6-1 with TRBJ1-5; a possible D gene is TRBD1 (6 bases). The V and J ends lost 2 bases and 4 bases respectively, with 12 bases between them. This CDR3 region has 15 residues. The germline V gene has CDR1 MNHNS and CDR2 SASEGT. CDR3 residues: CASSELQGFNQPQHF. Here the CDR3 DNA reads TGTGCCAGCAGTGAACTACAGGGCTTTAATCAGCCCCAGCATTTT.

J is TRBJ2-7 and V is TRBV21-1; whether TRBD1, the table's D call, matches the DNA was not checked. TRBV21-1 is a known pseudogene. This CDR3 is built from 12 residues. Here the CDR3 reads CASRRTGGEQYF. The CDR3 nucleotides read TGTGCCAGCAGGCGGACAGGCGGCGAGCAGTACTTC.

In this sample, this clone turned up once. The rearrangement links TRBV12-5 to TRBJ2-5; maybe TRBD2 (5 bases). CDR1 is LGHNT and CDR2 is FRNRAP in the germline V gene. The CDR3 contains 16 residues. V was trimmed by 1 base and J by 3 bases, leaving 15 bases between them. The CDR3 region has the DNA TGTGCTAGTGGTTTGGGAGCCTACCGGGATAAAGAGACCCAGTACTTC. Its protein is CASGLGAYRDKETQYF.

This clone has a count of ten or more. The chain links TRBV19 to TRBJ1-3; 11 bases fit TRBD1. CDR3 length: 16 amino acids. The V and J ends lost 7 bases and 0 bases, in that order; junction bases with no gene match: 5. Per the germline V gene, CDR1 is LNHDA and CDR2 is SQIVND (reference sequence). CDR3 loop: CASTGQGANSGNTIYF. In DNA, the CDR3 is TGTGCCAGTACTGGACAGGGGGCAAACTCTGGAAACACCATATATTTT.

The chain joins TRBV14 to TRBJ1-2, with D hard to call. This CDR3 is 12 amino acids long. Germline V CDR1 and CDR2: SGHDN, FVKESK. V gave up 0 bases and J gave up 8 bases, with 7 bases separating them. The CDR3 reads CASSQEIGGYTF. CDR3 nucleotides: TGTGCCAGCAGCCAAGAGATTGGCGGCTACACCTTC.